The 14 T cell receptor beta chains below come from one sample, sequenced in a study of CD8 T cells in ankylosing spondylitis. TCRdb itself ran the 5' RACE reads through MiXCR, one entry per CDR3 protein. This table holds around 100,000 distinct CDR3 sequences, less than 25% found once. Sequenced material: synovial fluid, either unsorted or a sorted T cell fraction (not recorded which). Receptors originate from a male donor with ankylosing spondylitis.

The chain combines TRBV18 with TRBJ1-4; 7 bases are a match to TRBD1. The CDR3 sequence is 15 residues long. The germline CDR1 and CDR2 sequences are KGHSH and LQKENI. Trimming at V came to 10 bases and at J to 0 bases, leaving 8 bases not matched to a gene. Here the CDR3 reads CATNRGLTTNEKLFF. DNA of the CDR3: TGTGCCACGAACAGGGGCCTTACAACTAATGAAAAACTGTTTTTT.

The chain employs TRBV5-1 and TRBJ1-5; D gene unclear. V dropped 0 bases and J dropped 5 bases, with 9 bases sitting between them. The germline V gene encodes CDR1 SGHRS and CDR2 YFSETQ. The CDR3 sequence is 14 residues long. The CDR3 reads CASSLAFRDQPQHF. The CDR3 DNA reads TGCGCCAGCAGCTTGGCCTTTCGTGATCAGCCCCAGCATTTT. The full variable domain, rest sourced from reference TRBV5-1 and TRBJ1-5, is KAGVTQTPRYLIKTRGQQVTLSCSPISGHRSVSWYQQTPGQGLQFLFEYFSETQRNKGNFPGRFSGRQFSNSRSEMNVSTLELGDSALYLCASSLAFRDQPQHFGDGTRLSIL.

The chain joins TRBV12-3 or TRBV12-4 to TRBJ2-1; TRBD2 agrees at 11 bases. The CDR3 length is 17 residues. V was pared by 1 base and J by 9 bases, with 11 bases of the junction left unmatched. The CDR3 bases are TGTGCCAGCAGTTTAGGCCCTCTAGCGGGAGGATATAGTGAGCAGTTCTTC. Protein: CASSLGPLAGGYSEQFF.

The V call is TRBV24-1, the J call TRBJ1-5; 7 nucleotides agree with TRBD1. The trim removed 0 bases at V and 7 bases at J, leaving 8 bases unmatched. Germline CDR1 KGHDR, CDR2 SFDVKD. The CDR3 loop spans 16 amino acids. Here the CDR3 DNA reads TGTGCCACCAGTGATTTGGTACGAGGGGACAGACAGCCCCAGCATTTT. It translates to CATSDLVRGDRQPQHF.

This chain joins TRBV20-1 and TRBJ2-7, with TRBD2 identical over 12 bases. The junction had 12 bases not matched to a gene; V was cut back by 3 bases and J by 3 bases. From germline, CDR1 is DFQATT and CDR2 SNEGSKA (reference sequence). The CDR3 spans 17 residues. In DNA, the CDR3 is TGCAGTGCTAGTGGGCTAGCGGGAGGGATGGGGGACTACGAGCAGTACTTC. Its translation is CSASGLAGGMGDYEQYF.

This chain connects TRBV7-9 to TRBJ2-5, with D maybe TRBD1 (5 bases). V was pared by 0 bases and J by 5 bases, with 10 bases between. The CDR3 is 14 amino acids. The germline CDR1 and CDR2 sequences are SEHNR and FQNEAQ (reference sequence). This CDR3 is CASSLAQDFETQYF. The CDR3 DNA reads TGTGCCAGCAGCTTAGCACAGGATTTCGAGACCCAGTACTTC.

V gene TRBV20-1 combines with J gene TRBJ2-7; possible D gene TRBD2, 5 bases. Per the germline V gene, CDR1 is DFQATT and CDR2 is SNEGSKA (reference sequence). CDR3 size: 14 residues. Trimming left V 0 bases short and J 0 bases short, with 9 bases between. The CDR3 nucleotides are TGCAGTGCTAGAGAGGGTGGGAGCTCCTACGAGCAGTACTTC. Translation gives CSAREGGSSYEQYF.

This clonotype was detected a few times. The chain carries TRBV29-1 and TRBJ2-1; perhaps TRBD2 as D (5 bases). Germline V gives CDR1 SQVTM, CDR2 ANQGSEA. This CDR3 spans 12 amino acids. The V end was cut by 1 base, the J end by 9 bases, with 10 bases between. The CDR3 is CSVEVNGLEQFF. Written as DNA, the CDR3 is TGCAGCGTTGAAGTCAACGGACTTGAGCAGTTCTTC.

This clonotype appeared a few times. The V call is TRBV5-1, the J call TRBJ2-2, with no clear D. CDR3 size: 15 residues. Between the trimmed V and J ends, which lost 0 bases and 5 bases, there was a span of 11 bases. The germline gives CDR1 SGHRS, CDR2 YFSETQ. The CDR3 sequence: CASSLASRETGELFF. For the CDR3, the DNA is TGCGCCAGCAGCTTGGCCAGTAGGGAAACCGGGGAGCTGTTTTTT.

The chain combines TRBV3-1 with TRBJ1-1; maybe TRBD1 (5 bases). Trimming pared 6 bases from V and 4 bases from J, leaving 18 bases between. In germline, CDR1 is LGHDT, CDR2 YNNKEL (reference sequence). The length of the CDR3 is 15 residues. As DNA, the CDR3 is TGTGCCAGCAGTCAACCAGGCAGGGATGGCACTGAAGCTTTCTTT. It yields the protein CASSQPGRDGTEAFF.

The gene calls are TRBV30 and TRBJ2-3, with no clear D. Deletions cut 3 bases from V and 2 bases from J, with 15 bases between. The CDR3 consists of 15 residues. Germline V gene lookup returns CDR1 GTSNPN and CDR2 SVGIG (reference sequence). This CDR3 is CAWSPFGPSTDTQYF. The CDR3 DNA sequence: TGTGCCTGGAGCCCTTTTGGGCCTTCCACAGATACGCAGTATTTT.

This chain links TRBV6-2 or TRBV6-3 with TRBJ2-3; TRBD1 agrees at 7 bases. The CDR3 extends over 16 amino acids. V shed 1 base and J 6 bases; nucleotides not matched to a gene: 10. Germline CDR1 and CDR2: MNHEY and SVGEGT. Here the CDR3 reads CASSYYGRGSVDTQYF. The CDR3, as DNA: TGTGCCAGCAGTTACTACGGCAGGGGGAGTGTGGATACGCAGTATTTT.

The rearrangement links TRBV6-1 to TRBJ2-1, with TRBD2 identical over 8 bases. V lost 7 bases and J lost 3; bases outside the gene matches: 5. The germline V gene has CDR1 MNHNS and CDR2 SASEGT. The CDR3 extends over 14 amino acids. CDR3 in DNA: TGTGCCAGCACTCGGGAGGGCCTCTACAATGAGCAGTTCTTC. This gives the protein CASTREGLYNEQFF.

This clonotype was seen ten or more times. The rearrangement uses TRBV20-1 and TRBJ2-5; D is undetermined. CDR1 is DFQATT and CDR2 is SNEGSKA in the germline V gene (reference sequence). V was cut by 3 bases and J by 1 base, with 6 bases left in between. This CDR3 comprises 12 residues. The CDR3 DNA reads TGCAGTGCTAGCACGTCCCAAGAGACCCAGTACTTC. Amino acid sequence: CSASTSQETQYF.